This entry lists 7 T cell receptor beta chains sequenced from one sample in a study of blood T cell repertoires in COVID-19. Some clones are missing from TCRdb's copy, which holds only in-frame ones; the method was immunoSEQ multiplex PCR. The profile shows approximately 55,000 clones, around 86% of them singletons. The source material was peripheral blood. The origin of the receptors is a man between 45 and 60 years old with active COVID-19.

The rearrangement joins TRBV5-1 to TRBJ1-2; D might be TRBD1 (5 bases). V was clipped by 4 bases and J by 2 bases, with 9 bases between them. The germline V gene has CDR1 SGHRS and CDR2 YFSETQ. CDR3 length: 13 amino acids. The CDR3 spells CASSPDRNYGYTF. The CDR3, as DNA: TGCGCCAGCAGCCCCGACAGAAACTATGGCTACACCTTC.

V gene TRBV2 combines with J gene TRBJ2-3; D is unresolved. The CDR3 has 12 amino acids. Germline V gene sequence: CDR1 SNHLY, CDR2 FYNNEI. V lost 4 bases, J lost 0 bases, and 2 bases lay in between. CDR3 residues: CASSASTDTQYF. The CDR3 region has the DNA TGTGCCAGCAGTGCAAGCACAGATACGCAGTATTTT.

The rearrangement uses TRBV2 and TRBJ2-7; 11 bases are shared with TRBD2. Germline assignment: CDR1 SNHLY and CDR2 FYNNEI. With 8 bases clipped from V and 6 bases from J, the junction kept 6 bases outside the gene matches. The CDR3 contains 13 residues. CDR3 in amino acids: CASRSSGRLEQYF. DNA for the CDR3: TGTGCCAGCCGTTCTAGCGGGAGGCTCGAGCAGTACTTC.

This CDR3 is CASSSGWSYNEQFF. CDR3 bases: TGTGCCAGCAGCTCGGGGTGGTCCTACAATGAGCAGTTCTTC. The V call is TRBV11-3, the J call TRBJ2-1; D may be TRBD2 (5 bases). V gave up 4 bases and J gave up 1 base, with 8 bases separating them. This CDR3 comprises 14 residues. CDR1 is SGHNT, CDR2 YENEEA, per germline.

The rearrangement joins TRBV3-1 (or the pseudogene TRBV3-2) to TRBJ2-5; no reliable D call. V gave up 4 bases and J gave up 2 bases, with 2 bases separating them. The CDR3 consists of 11 residues. The V gene's germline CDR1 is LGHDT and CDR2 YNNKEL (reference sequence). The DNA of the CDR3 is TGTGCCAGCAGCCTACAAGAGACCCAGTACTTC. It yields the protein CASSLQETQYF.

The V gene is TRBV11-2, the J gene TRBJ2-2; 11 bases are shared with TRBD1. The V and J ends lost 3 bases and 7 bases, in that order; junction bases with no gene match: 4. The length of the CDR3 is 15 residues. Germline V CDR1 and CDR2: SGHAT, FQNNGV. CDR3 sequence reads: CASSLRDRGIGELFF. The CDR3 nucleotides read TGTGCCAGCAGCTTGAGGGACAGGGGGATCGGGGAGCTGTTTTTT.

This chain links TRBV6-1 with TRBJ1-3; D gene uncertain. Germline assignment: CDR1 MNHNS and CDR2 SASEGT. V was clipped by 2 bases and J by 0 bases, with 8 bases between them. The CDR3 consists of 15 residues. CDR3 residues: CASSESPSSGNTIYF. DNA for the CDR3: TGTGCCAGCAGTGAAAGCCCGTCCTCTGGAAACACCATATATTTT.